This entry lists 26 T cell receptor beta chains sequenced from one sample in a study of regulatory T cells in long-lasting Graves disease. TCR beta libraries were built with iRepertoire HTBI primers and Arm-PCR of CDR3 regions. In TCRdb, the multiplex PCR reads were re-called with MiXCR into one record per CDR3 protein. The data contain roughly 450,000 distinct CDR3 sequences, about 20% of them seen just once; the ten biggest clones take up around 24%. The time point was: persistent/refractory GD, antithyroid drugs over 5 years with positive TRAb. PBMCs provided the RNA from which the TCR library was made. This sample comprised peripheral blood mononuclear cells (PBMCs), obtained when the disease was refractory, from a patient treated with antithyroid drugs. These receptors came from a female donor with Graves disease.

As DNA, the CDR3 is TGTGCCAGCAGCTTAGAAAGCTCCTACAATGAGCAGTTCTTC. It is translated as CASSLESSYNEQFF. The V call is TRBV7-3, the J call TRBJ2-1; D is unclear. This CDR3 contains 14 residues. V was trimmed by 2 bases and J by 0 bases, leaving 5 bases between them. CDR1 and CDR2 (germline): SGHTA, FQGTGA. The full variable domain, with the rest looked up from reference TRBV7-3 and TRBJ2-1, is GAGVSQTPSNKVTEKGKYVELRCDPISGHTALYWYRQSLGQGPEFLIYFQGTGAADDSGLPNDRFFAVRPEGSVSTLKIQRTERGDSAVYLCASSLESSYNEQFFGPGTRLTVL.

This clonotype was observed many times. V gene TRBV27 combines with J gene TRBJ1-5, with D perhaps TRBD1 (6 bases). V lost 6 bases and J lost 2, with 17 bases in between. Germline lookup yields CDR1 MNHEY and CDR2 SMNVEV (reference sequence). CDR3 length: 16 residues. CDR3 loop: CASSNRDGVGNQPQHF. The CDR3 DNA sequence: TGTGCCAGCAGCAACAGGGATGGGGTTGGCAATCAGCCCCAGCATTTT.

This clonotype turned up a few times. The genes are TRBV19 and TRBJ2-7; 10 bases are shared with TRBD2. Germline V gives CDR1 LNHDA, CDR2 SQIVND (reference sequence). The CDR3 runs 11 residues. J gave up 8 bases and V 8 bases, and 3 bases lay outside the gene matches. The DNA for the CDR3 is TGTGCCAGTTCTAGCGGGAGTAAGCAGTACTTC. Translation: CASSSGSKQYF.

The chain carries TRBV27 and TRBJ2-1, with D perhaps given as TRBD1 or TRBD2 (5 bases each). Trimming stripped 10 bases from V and 10 bases from J, with 17 bases between. The CDR3 length is 12 residues. Germline lookup yields CDR1 MNHEY and CDR2 SMNVEV (reference sequence). CDR3 residues: CATAGTSREQFF. The CDR3 DNA reads TGTGCCACCGCCGGGACCTCGCGGGAGCAGTTCTTC.

The chain joins TRBV25-1 to TRBJ1-1; D is uncertain. The V end was cut by 6 bases, the J end by 0 bases, with 14 bases between. The CDR3 is 15 amino acids. CDR1 and CDR2 (germline): MGHDK, SYGVNS. In DNA form, the CDR3 reads TGTGCCAGCAGGCCCATAGGCAGGATGAACACTGAAGCTTTCTTT. Protein product: CASRPIGRMNTEAFF.

This clonotype has ten or more counts. V gene TRBV2 combines with J gene TRBJ1-4; tentative D call: TRBD1 (5 bases). Germline V lookup: CDR1 SNHLY, CDR2 FYNNEI. CDR3 length equals 15 residues. Between the trimmed V and J ends, which lost 3 bases and 8 bases, there was a span of 16 bases. This CDR3 is CASSDFGQGREKLFF. CDR3 in DNA: TGTGCCAGCAGTGATTTCGGGCAGGGTCGGGAAAAACTGTTTTTT.

This clonotype was seen a handful of times. This chain uses TRBV27 with TRBJ1-5, with D hard to call. The CDR3 is 13 residues long. Germline assignment: CDR1 MNHEY and CDR2 SMNVEV (reference sequence). The V end was cut by 5 bases, the J end by 9 bases, with 14 bases between. CDR3 loop: CASSPTADRPQHF. The DNA for the CDR3 is TGTGCCAGCAGTCCAACCGCTGATCGGCCCCAGCATTTT.

Note on this clonotype: It may be a read error: a sequence one base away is much more abundant. The chain carries TRBV6-9 and TRBJ2-7, with D unresolved. The CDR3 consists of 15 residues. Germline loops: CDR1 MNHGY, CDR2 SVAAGI. In DNA form, the CDR3 reads TGTGTCAGCAGTTACGGGCGGAGTTTTGGCTACGAGCAGTACTTC. This translates into CVSSYGRSFGYEQYF.

This clonotype was recorded many times. The chain is built from TRBV6-1 and TRBJ1-2; 8 nucleotides align to TRBD1. CDR3 size: 13 residues. The J segment lost 5 bases and the V segment lost 6 bases, leaving 5 bases of the junction unmatched. Germline values: CDR1 MNHNS, CDR2 SASEGT. The CDR3 loop is CASSRTGMYGYTF. DNA of the CDR3: TGTGCCAGCAGCCGGACAGGGATGTATGGCTACACCTTC.

In its sample, this clonotype was seen many times. V and J are TRBV20-1 and TRBJ2-5; 12 nucleotides agree with TRBD1. The germline V gene has CDR1 DFQATT and CDR2 SNEGSKA (reference sequence). V lost 5 bases, J lost 5 bases, and 9 bases stayed unmatched. The length of the CDR3 is 15 residues. CDR3 DNA sequence: TGCAGTGCTGTTACCGGGACAGGGGGCTCGGAGACCCAGTACTTC. Protein: CSAVTGTGGSETQYF.

V and J are TRBV6-1 and TRBJ1-5; unclear D gene. The CDR3 has 16 amino acids. The germline CDR1 and CDR2 sequences are MNHNS and SASEGT. The V end lost 11 bases, the J end lost 2 bases, and 22 bases lay between the germline ends. CDR3: CAGSTPESGRNQPQHF. The CDR3 DNA is TGTGCCGGCTCAACGCCGGAGAGCGGGCGCAATCAGCCCCAGCATTTT.

This chain connects TRBV15 to TRBJ1-2; no clear D. Germline assignment: CDR1 LNHNV and CDR2 YYDKDF (reference sequence). The CDR3 covers 12 residues. Trimming cost V 0 bases and J 7 bases, with 6 bases left between them. CDR3 sequence reads: CATSRDQFGYTF. In DNA, the CDR3 is TGTGCCACCAGCAGAGATCAATTTGGCTACACCTTC.

This clonotype has ten or more counts. This chain links TRBV7-3 with TRBJ1-1; maybe TRBD1 (5 bases). The ends were cut back, 6 bases at V and 4 bases at J, with 15 bases in the middle. The CDR3 runs 14 residues. Germline CDR1 is SGHTA and CDR2 is FQGTGA. The CDR3 region has the DNA TGTGCCAGCAGTCCCATCGCGGGGGGCACTGAAGCTTTCTTT. Encoded protein: CASSPIAGGTEAFF.

In its sample, this clonotype was seen a few times. The rearrangement links TRBV27 to TRBJ2-6; TRBD1 matches 7 bases. CDR1 and CDR2 (germline): MNHEY, SMNVEV (reference sequence). V dropped 6 bases and J dropped 0; count of bases not matched to a gene: 8. The CDR3 sequence is 17 residues long. CDR3 in amino acids: CASSREGGSSGANVLTF. The CDR3 nucleotides are TGTGCCAGCAGCCGGGAAGGGGGCAGCTCTGGGGCCAACGTCCTGACTTTC.

This clonotype was recorded many times. V gene TRBV6-2 or TRBV6-3 combines with J gene TRBJ2-2, with TRBD2 matching 9 bases. CDR3 length: 17 residues. Looked up from germline, CDR1 is MNHEY and CDR2 is SVGEGT. Losses at the gene ends were 4 bases for V and 0 bases for J; bases not matched to a gene: 6. The DNA of the CDR3 is TGTGCCAGCAGTTCCGAATTAGCGGGAGCGAACACCGGGGAGCTGTTTTTT. Amino acid sequence: CASSSELAGANTGELFF.

This clonotype was recorded at least ten times. This sequence joins TRBV2 and TRBJ2-1; D is uncertain. Between the trimmed V and J ends, which lost 9 bases and 9 bases, there was a span of 15 bases. CDR3 length: 12 amino acids. Germline values: CDR1 SNHLY, CDR2 FYNNEI. The CDR3 loop is CARGKGQGEQFF. CDR3 sequence (DNA): TGTGCCAGAGGGAAGGGTCAAGGTGAGCAGTTCTTC.

This CDR3 reads CASSPLGVSSGTQETQYF. CDR3 DNA sequence: TGTGCCAGCAGTCCACTGGGAGTGTCTAGCGGGACCCAAGAGACCCAGTACTTC. V gene TRBV25-1 combines with J gene TRBJ2-5; TRBD2 agrees at 9 bases. This CDR3 has 18 residues. Germline assignment: CDR1 MGHDK and CDR2 SYGVNS. With V trimmed by 5 bases and J by 1 base, 14 bases remained unmatched. The complete variable domain, with remaining parts taken from reference TRBV25-1 and TRBJ2-5, reads EADIYQTPRYLVIGTGKKITLECSQTMGHDKMYWYQQDPGMELHLIHYSYGVNSTEKGDLSSESTVSRIRTEHFPLTLESARPSHTSQYLCASSPLGVSSGTQETQYFGPGTRLLVL.

This clonotype was counted at least ten times. V usage is TRBV7-2 and J usage is TRBJ1-2; TRBD1 is a possible D gene (6 bases). The V gene's germline CDR1 is SGHTA and CDR2 FQGNSA. Between the trimmed V and J ends, which lost 4 bases and 8 bases, there was a span of 14 bases. This CDR3 comprises 13 residues. CDR3 sequence reads: CASSSGNREGYTF. DNA for the CDR3: TGTGCCAGCAGCTCCGGTAACAGGGAGGGCTACACCTTC. Looking up the rest from reference TRBV7-2 and TRBJ1-2 gives the full variable domain: GAGVSQSPSNKVTEKGKDVELRCDPISGHTALYWYRQSLGQGLEFLIYFQGNSAPDKSGLPSDRFSAERTGGSVSTLTIQRTQQEDSAVYLCASSSGNREGYTFGSGTRLTVV.

The CDR3 loop reads CASSLIAGHSYNEQFF. The DNA of the CDR3 is TGTGCCAGCAGCTTGATAGCGGGACACTCCTACAATGAGCAGTTCTTC. V gene TRBV7-2 combines with J gene TRBJ2-1; 8 bases are a match to TRBD2. The CDR3 extends over 16 amino acids. V trimming: 3 bases; J trimming: 0 bases; junction bases outside the gene matches: 4. Germline loops: CDR1 SGHTA, CDR2 FQGNSA.

This clonotype was seen only once. This chain links TRBV29-1 with TRBJ2-7, with D maybe TRBD2 (7 bases). CDR1 and CDR2 (germline): SQVTM, ANQGSEA. The CDR3 spans 11 residues. Trimming pared 4 bases from V and 6 bases from J, leaving 10 bases between. CDR3 nucleotide sequence: TGCAGCGTTGGTGCGGGGGCCGAGCAGTACTTC. Its protein is CSVGAGAEQYF.

This chain uses TRBV10-2 with TRBJ2-2; 11 nucleotides agree with TRBD2. This CDR3 has 15 amino acids. The germline V gene has CDR1 WSHSY and CDR2 SAAADI. Germline trimming cut 4 bases from V and 5 bases from J; bases unmatched to any gene: 3. Written as DNA, the CDR3 is TGCGCCAGCAGTGTGACTAGCGGGACTACCGGGGAGCTGTTTTTT. Encoded protein: CASSVTSGTTGELFF.

The chain joins TRBV2 to TRBJ2-3; no clear D gene. CDR3 length: 15 amino acids. CDR1 and CDR2 (germline): SNHLY, FYNNEI. V lost 5 bases to trimming and J lost 0 bases, with 12 bases between them. CDR3: CASSPQALSTDTQYF. The CDR3 DNA follows: TGTGCCAGCAGTCCCCAGGCCCTTAGCACAGATACGCAGTATTTT.

This clonotype was recorded at least ten times. V gene TRBV18 combines with J gene TRBJ2-5, with D unresolved. Germline values: CDR1 KGHSH, CDR2 LQKENI. V lost 0 bases to trimming and J lost 4 bases, with 3 bases between them. CDR3 length: 12 amino acids. CDR3 sequence (DNA): TGTGCCAGCTCACCACCCGGAGAGACCCAGTACTTC. It yields the protein CASSPPGETQYF.

This clonotype has a count of ten or more. V is TRBV20-1 and J is TRBJ1-5; 9 nucleotides agree with TRBD1. The CDR3 has 13 amino acids. The V gene's germline CDR1 is DFQATT and CDR2 SNEGSKA (reference sequence). V shed 7 bases, J shed 6 bases, and the junction held 7 bases outside the gene matches. DNA for the CDR3: TGCAGTGTACAGGGGGCAGTTACTCAGCCCCAGCATTTT. Its protein is CSVQGAVTQPQHF.

Of note for this clonotype: One end of the junction is discordant with germline, which a read error may explain. V gene TRBV3-1 combines with J gene TRBJ2-5; D gene ambiguous. CDR3 size: 12 residues. The germline CDR1 and CDR2 sequences are LGHDT and YNNKEL (reference sequence). The CDR3 here is CASSQDGETQYF. The CDR3 bases are TGCGCCAGCAGCCAAGATGGAGAGACCCAGTACTTC.

This clonotype was recorded at least ten times. The V gene is TRBV28, the J gene TRBJ2-7, with 8 positions matching TRBD1. The V gene's germline CDR1 is MDHEN and CDR2 SYDVKM. V lost 11 bases, J lost 1 base, and 7 bases stayed unmatched. The CDR3 length is 13 residues. This CDR3 is CAATGTGSYEQYF. The CDR3 bases are TGTGCCGCAACGGGGACAGGTTCCTACGAGCAGTACTTC.